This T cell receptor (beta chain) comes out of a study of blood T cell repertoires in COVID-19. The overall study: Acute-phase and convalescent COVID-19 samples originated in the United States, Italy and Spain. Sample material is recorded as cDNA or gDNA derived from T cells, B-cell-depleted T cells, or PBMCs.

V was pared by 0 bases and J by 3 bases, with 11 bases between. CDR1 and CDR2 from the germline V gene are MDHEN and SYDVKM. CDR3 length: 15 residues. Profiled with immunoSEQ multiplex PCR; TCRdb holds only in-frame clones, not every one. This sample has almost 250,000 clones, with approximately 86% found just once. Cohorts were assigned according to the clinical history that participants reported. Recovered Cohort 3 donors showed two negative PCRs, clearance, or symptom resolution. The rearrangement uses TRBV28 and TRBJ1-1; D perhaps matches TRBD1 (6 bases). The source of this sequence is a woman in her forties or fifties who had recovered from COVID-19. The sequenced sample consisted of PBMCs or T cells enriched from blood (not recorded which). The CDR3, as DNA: TGTGCCAGCAGTTTATGGCGGGGGGCGCACACTGAAGCTTTCTTT. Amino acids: CASSLWRGAHTEAFF.